The 18 T cell receptor beta chains below come from one sample, sequenced in a study of T cell responses to AZD1222 COVID-19 vaccine. Produced via immunoSEQ multiplex PCR; TCRdb's table is partial and in-frame only. The sample lists tens of thousands of clones; around 88% were seen once. The sequenced sample was peripheral blood, obtained 28 days after the second AZD1222 dose. These receptors originate from an adult who received the AZD1222 COVID-19 vaccine.

The chain couples TRBV18 to TRBJ2-7; 9 bases align to TRBD2. Germline V lookup: CDR1 KGHSH, CDR2 LQKENI. Losses at the gene ends were 6 bases for V and 3 bases for J; bases not matched to a gene: 18. This CDR3 is 18 amino acids long. The CDR3 DNA reads as TGTGCCAGCTCGAGATCGGCTTCTTCCGGGACTAGCAACTACGAGCAGTACTTC. This encodes CASSRSASSGTSNYEQYF.

The chain recombines TRBV9 with TRBJ2-7; 9 positions agree with TRBD1. V trimming: 0 bases; J trimming: 2 bases; junction bases outside the gene matches: 0. This CDR3 has 14 residues. The germline gives CDR1 SGDLS, CDR2 YYNGEE. The CDR3 sequence: CASSVGTGAYEQYF. CDR3 nucleotide sequence: TGTGCCAGCAGCGTAGGGACAGGGGCCTACGAGCAGTACTTC.

The chain couples TRBV11-3 to TRBJ2-2; D gene unclear. Between the trimmed V and J ends, which lost 1 base and 5 bases, there was a span of 5 bases. The CDR3 runs 13 residues. CDR1 is SGHNT and CDR2 is YENEEA in the germline V gene. The CDR3 here is CASSLGMTGELFF. The CDR3 DNA reads TGTGCCAGCAGCTTAGGAATGACCGGGGAGCTGTTTTTT.

The chain links TRBV11-2 to TRBJ2-7, with D hard to call. Germline V lookup: CDR1 SGHAT, CDR2 FQNNGV. This CDR3 region has 14 residues. The germline V and J ends were trimmed by 3 bases and 5 bases, with 14 bases remaining between them. CDR3 DNA: TGTGCCAGCAGCTTTCTGGGGTCCCTCAACGAGCAGTACTTC. Translation: CASSFLGSLNEQYF.

The J gene is TRBJ1-1, the V gene TRBV27, with a tentative D call TRBD1 (5 bases). V lost 5 bases and J lost 7, with 20 bases in between. The germline V gene encodes CDR1 MNHEY and CDR2 SMNVEV (reference sequence). The CDR3 loop spans 15 amino acids. This CDR3 reads CASSRQPRGGGEAFF. CDR3 nucleotides: TGTGCCAGCAGTCGCCAACCGCGCGGGGGAGGTGAAGCTTTCTTT.

This clone has only a few counts. V usage is TRBV5-4 and J usage is TRBJ1-1; D call uncertain. This CDR3 has 14 amino acids. V lost 4 bases to trimming and J lost 3 bases, with 13 bases between them. The germline gives CDR1 SGHNT, CDR2 YYREEE (reference sequence). This CDR3 reads CASSRGDRDTEAFF. DNA for the CDR3: TGTGCCAGCAGCCGTGGCGATAGAGACACTGAAGCTTTCTTT.

The chain joins TRBV6-5 to TRBJ2-7; D is undetermined. The V end was cut by 5 bases, the J end by 6 bases, with 17 bases between. The CDR3 sequence is 14 residues long. CDR1 is MNHEY, CDR2 SVGAGI, per germline. The CDR3 loop reads CASSRSAPAGEQYF. In DNA form, the CDR3 reads TGTGCCAGCAGTCGTTCGGCTCCCGCTGGCGAGCAGTACTTC.

The rearrangement uses TRBV5-1 and TRBJ1-3; D ambiguous. Germline values: CDR1 SGHRS, CDR2 YFSETQ. Trimming cost V 0 bases and J 1 base, with 5 bases left between them. This CDR3 is built from 14 residues. The DNA of the CDR3 is TGCGCCAGCAGCTTGGAAAATTCTGGAAACACCATATATTTT. It encodes CASSLENSGNTIYF.

The chain recombines TRBV6-4 with TRBJ1-6; D gene ambiguous. Trimming removed 3 bases at V and 0 bases at J, with 6 bases between. The CDR3 is 15 residues long. Germline V CDR1 and CDR2: MRHNA, SNTAGT. CDR3 loop: CASSEESSYNSPLHF. CDR3 nucleotide sequence: TGTGCCAGCAGTGAGGAGAGCTCCTATAATTCACCCCTCCACTTT.

The chain has TRBV9 and TRBJ1-5; no definite D call. The CDR3 totals 15 residues. Germline loops: CDR1 SGDLS, CDR2 YYNGEE. V was pared by 1 base and J by 0 bases, with 8 bases between. CDR3 nucleotides: TGTGCCAGCAGCGTATCGGGCGGTAGCAATCAGCCCCAGCATTTT. Its translation is CASSVSGGSNQPQHF. Full variable domain (outside the CDR3, taken from reference TRBV9 and TRBJ1-5): DSGVTQTPKHLITATGQRVTLRCSPRSGDLSVYWYQQSLDQGLQFLIQYYNGEERAKGNILERFSAQQFPDLHSELNLSSLELGDSALYFCASSVSGGSNQPQHFGDGTRLSIL.

For the CDR3, the DNA is TGTGCCAGCAGCCGGGACAGGGGGGAGACCCAGTACTTC. Protein product: CASSRDRGETQYF. The genes are TRBV11-3 and TRBJ2-5, with 11 bases that match TRBD1. The CDR3 length is 13 residues. J was trimmed by 5 bases and V by 5 bases; bases with no gene match: 1. CDR1 and CDR2 from the germline V gene are SGHNT and YENEEA.

The chain is built from TRBV3-1 (or the pseudogene TRBV3-2) and TRBJ2-6; 7 bases fit TRBD1. This CDR3 has 14 residues. Germline CDR1 LGHDT, CDR2 YNNKEL (reference sequence). J was trimmed by 12 bases and V by 6 bases; bases with no gene match: 11. The CDR3 DNA is TGTGCCAGCAGTCAACAGGGGACAGATGGCGTCCTGACTTTC. Amino acids: CASSQQGTDGVLTF.

The V call is TRBV4-3, the J call TRBJ1-4; possible D gene TRBD1, 5 bases. The CDR3 length is 14 residues. Trimming removed 0 bases at V and 10 bases at J, with 12 bases between. Germline V gene sequence: CDR1 LGHNA, CDR2 YSLEER. The CDR3 region has the DNA TGCGCCAGCAGCCAAGAAGGTGGTAGGGGAAAACTGTTTTTT. The encoded protein is CASSQEGGRGKLFF.

In DNA form, the CDR3 reads TGTGCCTGGAGTACACAGGGAGATCAGCCCCAGCATTTT. Amino acids: CAWSTQGDQPQHF. This sequence joins TRBV30 and TRBJ1-5; tentatively, D is TRBD1 (6 bases). Germline CDR1 reads GTSNPN; CDR2 reads SVGIG (reference sequence). The CDR3 extends over 13 amino acids. V was pared by 2 bases and J by 5 bases, with 10 bases between.

The V and J genes are TRBV7-6 and TRBJ1-4, with 10 bases matching TRBD1. This CDR3 has 21 amino acids. CDR1 is SGHVS, CDR2 FNYEAQ, per germline. V was pared by 4 bases and J by 0 bases, with 17 bases of the junction left unmatched. Here the CDR3 reads CASSSRDRGSPPLATNEKLFF. The CDR3 region has the DNA TGTGCCAGCAGCTCCCGGGACAGGGGCTCTCCTCCCCTTGCAACTAATGAAAAACTGTTTTTT.

The rearrangement joins TRBV5-6 to TRBJ1-3; D not certain. The CDR3 length is 17 residues. Trimming pared 5 bases from V and 0 bases from J, leaving 18 bases between. Germline V gives CDR1 SGHDT, CDR2 YYEEEE. The CDR3 DNA reads TGTGCCAGCAGTACCCACTCCGGCACAGTCTCTGGAAACACCATATATTTT. Translating gives CASSTHSGTVSGNTIYF.

The V and J genes are TRBV18 and TRBJ2-7; 7 bases agree with TRBD2. The CDR3 extends over 15 amino acids. J was trimmed by 3 bases and V by 3 bases; bases with no gene match: 8. Germline V gives CDR1 KGHSH, CDR2 LQKENI. CDR3 sequence: CASSPAGVDGYEQYF. The CDR3, as DNA: TGTGCCAGCTCACCGGCGGGGGTGGACGGCTACGAGCAGTACTTC.

This clone was counted a single time. The V call is TRBV5-5, the J call TRBJ1-2; no reliable D call. The V gene's germline CDR1 is SGHKS and CDR2 YYEKEE (reference sequence). The CDR3 consists of 15 residues. Trimming took 1 base from V and 0 from J, leaving 10 bases between them. The DNA for the CDR3 is TGTGCCAGCAGCTTGAGAGTTTCGGCTAACTATGGCTACACCTTC. Translation gives CASSLRVSANYGYTF.